This T cell receptor beta chain stems from a study of blood T cell repertoires in COVID-19. Study at large: Whether acute or convalescent, the COVID-19 samples came from the United States, Italy and Spain. PBMCs, B-cell-depleted T cells, or T cells were the source of the cDNA or gDNA that made up the material.

The germline gives CDR1 KGHSH, CDR2 LQKENI. The CDR3 covers 15 residues. Trimming took 2 bases from V and 0 from J; bases not matched to a gene: 4. In the source study's methods: Amplified reference gene primers provided the basis for estimating nucleated cell counts. Assay used: immunoSEQ multiplex PCR; TCRdb lists only in-frame clones, some missing. That table furnishes V, J and clone size, whereas the DNA furnished D and trimming. The table includes tens of thousands of clones, just under 85% detected once. The source is a human donor with acute or convalescent COVID-19. The donor label of this sample is uncertain. Material: peripheral blood. The chain links TRBV18 to TRBJ2-7; 7 nucleotides line up with TRBD1. CDR3 amino acids: CASSPGQALSYEQYF. The CDR3 nucleotides are TGTGCCAGCTCACCAGGACAGGCCCTCTCCTACGAGCAGTACTTC.